This TCR beta chain emerged from a study of cytomegalovirus exposure and HLA in healthy donors. This PCR relied on a set of 60 Vbeta primers and 13 Jbeta primers. Repertoires were generated with immunoSEQ multiplex PCR, while TCRdb's copy carries only in-frame clones and drops some. Altogether about 180,000 clones are present, around 80% being singletons, with the ten largest covering 1.3% to 1.5%. This CDR3 has 15 amino acids. Per germline, CDR1 SGHVS and CDR2 FQNEAQ. V lost 1 base and J 0 bases, leaving 7 bases between the germline ends. Study-level results: Associated with HLA alleles at 0.05 false discovery rate in a later analysis were 16,951 TCR beta sequences. Previous analysis showed most TCR beta V segments were productive about 90% or about 30% of the time. In vitro experiments confirmed that a few CMV-associated chains were specific for CMV antigens.

Turning to this clone: Its matching antigen is unknown.

Despite likely unrecorded immune exposures, the donors were nominally healthy at the time of sampling. V and J are TRBV7-8 and TRBJ2-1; no reliable D call. This clonotype originated in a girl between 5 and 17 years old in good health and CMV-seropositive. Sequencing was performed on PBMCs. The CDR3 DNA sequence: TGTGCCAGCAGCTTAGTCAGAAACTCCTACAATGAGCAGTTCTTC. Translating it yields CASSLVRNSYNEQFF.